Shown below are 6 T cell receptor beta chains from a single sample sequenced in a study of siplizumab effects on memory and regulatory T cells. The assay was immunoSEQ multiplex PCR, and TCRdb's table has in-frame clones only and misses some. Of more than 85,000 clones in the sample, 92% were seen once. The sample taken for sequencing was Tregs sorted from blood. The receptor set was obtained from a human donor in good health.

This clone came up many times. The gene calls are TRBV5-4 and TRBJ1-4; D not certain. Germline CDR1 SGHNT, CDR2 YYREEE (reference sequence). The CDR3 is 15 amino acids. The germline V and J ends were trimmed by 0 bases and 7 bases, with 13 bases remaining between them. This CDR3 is CASSLGVREGEKLFF. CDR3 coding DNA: TGTGCCAGCAGCTTGGGTGTCCGAGAAGGTGAAAAACTGTTTTTT.

CDR3 region: CASSEGTGGDTQYF. The CDR3 DNA reads as TGCGCCAGCAGCGAAGGGACAGGGGGCGATACGCAGTATTTT. The rearrangement uses TRBV5-1 and TRBJ2-3; 12 nucleotides align to TRBD1. With V trimmed by 4 bases and J by 6 bases, 3 bases remained unmatched. Looked up from germline, CDR1 is SGHRS and CDR2 is YFSETQ. The CDR3 loop spans 14 amino acids.

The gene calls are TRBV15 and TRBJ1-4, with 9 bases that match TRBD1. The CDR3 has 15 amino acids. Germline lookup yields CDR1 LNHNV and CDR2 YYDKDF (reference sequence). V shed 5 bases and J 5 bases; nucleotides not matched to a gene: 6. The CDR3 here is CATSGWTGENEKLFF. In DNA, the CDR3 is TGTGCCACCAGCGGCTGGACAGGGGAAAATGAAAAACTGTTTTTT.

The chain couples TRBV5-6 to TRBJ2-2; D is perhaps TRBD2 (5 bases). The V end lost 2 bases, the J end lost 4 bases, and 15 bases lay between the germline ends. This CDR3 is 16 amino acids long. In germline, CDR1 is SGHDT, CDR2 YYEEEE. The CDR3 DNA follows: TGTGCCAGCAGCTTTTGGGGAGTGGGCCGCACCGGGGAGCTGTTTTTT. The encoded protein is CASSFWGVGRTGELFF.

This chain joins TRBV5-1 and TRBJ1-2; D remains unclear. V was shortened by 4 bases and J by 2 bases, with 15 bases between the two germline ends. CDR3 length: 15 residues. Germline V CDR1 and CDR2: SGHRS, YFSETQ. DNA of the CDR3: TGCGCCAGCAGCCCTCAACTAGGGCCCAACTATGGCTACACCTTC. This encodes CASSPQLGPNYGYTF.

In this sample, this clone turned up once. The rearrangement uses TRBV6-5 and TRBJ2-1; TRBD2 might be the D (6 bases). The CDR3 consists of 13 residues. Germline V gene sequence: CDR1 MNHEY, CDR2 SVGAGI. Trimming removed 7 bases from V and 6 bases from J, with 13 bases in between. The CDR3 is CASTLQTSNEQFF. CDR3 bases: TGTGCCAGCACTCTACAGACTAGCAATGAGCAGTTCTTC.